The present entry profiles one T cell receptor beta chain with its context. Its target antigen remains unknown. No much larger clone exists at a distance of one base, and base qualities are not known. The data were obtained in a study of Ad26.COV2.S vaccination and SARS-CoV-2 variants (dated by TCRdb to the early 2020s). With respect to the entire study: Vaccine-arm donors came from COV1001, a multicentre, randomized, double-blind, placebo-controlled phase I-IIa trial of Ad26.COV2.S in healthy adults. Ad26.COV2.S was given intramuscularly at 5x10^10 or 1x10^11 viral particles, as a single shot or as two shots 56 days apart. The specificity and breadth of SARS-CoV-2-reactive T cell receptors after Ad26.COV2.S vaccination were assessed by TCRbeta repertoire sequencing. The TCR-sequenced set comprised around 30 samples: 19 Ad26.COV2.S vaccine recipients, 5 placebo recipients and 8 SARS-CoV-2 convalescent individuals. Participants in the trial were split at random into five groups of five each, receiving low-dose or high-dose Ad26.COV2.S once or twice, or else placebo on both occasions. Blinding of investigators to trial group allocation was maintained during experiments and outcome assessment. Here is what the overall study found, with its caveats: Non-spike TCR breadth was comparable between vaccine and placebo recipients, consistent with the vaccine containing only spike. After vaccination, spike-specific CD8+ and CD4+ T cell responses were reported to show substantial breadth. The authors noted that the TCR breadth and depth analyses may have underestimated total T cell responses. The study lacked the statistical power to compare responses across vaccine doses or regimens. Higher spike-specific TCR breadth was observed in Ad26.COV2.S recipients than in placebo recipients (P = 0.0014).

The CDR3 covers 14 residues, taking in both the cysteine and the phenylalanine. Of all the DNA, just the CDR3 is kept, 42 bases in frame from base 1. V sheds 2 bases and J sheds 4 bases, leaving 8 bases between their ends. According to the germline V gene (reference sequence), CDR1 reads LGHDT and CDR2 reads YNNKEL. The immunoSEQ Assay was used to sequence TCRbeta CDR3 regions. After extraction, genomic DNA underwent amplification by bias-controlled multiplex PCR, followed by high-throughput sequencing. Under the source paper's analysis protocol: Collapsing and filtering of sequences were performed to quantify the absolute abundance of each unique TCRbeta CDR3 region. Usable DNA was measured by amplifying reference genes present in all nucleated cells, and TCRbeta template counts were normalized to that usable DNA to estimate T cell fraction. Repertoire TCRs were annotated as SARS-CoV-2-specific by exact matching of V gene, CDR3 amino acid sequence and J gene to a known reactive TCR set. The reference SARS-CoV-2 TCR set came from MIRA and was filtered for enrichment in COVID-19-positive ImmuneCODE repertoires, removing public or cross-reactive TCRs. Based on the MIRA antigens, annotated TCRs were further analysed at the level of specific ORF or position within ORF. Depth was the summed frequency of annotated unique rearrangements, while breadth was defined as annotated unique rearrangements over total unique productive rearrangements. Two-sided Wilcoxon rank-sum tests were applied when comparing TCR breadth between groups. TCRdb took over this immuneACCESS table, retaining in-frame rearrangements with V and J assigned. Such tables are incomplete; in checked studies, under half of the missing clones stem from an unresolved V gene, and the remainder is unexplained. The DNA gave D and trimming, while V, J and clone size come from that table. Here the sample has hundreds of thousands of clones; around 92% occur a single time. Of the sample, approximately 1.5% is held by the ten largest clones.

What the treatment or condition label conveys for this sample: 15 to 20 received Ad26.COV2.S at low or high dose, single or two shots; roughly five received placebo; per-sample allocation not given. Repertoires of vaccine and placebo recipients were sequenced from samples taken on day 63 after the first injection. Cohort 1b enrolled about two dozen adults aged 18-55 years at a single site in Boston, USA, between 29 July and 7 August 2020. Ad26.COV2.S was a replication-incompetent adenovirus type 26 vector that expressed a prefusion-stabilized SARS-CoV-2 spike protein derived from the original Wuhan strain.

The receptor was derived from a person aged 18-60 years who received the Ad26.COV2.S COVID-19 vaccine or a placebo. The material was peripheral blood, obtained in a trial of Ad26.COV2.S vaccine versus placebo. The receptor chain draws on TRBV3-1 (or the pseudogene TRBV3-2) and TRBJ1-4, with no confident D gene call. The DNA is TGTGCCAGCAGCCAAAGGCAGCATAATGAAAAACTGTTTTTT. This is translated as CASSQRQHNEKLFF.